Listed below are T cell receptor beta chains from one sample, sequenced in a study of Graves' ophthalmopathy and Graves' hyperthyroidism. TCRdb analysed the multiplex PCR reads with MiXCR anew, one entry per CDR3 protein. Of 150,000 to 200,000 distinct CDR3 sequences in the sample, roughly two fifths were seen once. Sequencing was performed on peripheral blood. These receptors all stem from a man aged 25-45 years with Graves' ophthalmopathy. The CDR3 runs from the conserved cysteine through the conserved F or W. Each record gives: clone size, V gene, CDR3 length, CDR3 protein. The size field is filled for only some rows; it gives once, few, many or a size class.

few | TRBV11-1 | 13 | CASSSYIQETQYF
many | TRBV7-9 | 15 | CASSFPPTLTNVLTF
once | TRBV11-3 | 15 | CASSISTGYDTEAFF
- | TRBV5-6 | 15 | CASSSQGKGTYEQYF
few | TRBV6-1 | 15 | CASSEMAGANTEAFF
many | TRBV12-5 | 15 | CASGLGGSSGNTIYF
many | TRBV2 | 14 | CATRQNPSSYEQYF
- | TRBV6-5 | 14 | CASSYSPDGGGYTF
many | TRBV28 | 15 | CASSWGQSYNSPLHF
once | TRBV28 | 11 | CASSSGTGGYF
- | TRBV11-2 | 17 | CASSLQQREGESGELFF
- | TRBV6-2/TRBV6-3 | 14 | CASRSDGPRNEQYF
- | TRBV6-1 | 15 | CASSARSGRDGELFF
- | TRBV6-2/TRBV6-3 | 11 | CASYGQGKQYF
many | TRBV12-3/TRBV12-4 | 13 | CASSLRLNTEASF
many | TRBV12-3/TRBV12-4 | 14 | CASSPQVMNTEAFF
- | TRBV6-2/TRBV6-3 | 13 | CASTDRGDTEAFF
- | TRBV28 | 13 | CASGGANTGELFF
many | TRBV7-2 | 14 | CASTRTSGTYEQYF
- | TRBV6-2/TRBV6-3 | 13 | CASSGQGGDEQYF
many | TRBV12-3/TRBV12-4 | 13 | CASSFTRLNIQYF
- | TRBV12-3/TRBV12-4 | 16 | CASSFIGRGTKNIQYF
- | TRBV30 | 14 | CAWNPTGSNYGYTF
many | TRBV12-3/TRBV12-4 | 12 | CASSPLQDGYTF
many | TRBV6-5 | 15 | CASSYDGVGPETQYF
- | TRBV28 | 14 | CASRGQGFNSPLHF
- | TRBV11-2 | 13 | CASSLLMVAEAFF
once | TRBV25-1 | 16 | CASNVLTGGLNSPLHF
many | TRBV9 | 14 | CASSVAGGQETQYF
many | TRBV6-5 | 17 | CASNYRTSGRLSYEQYF
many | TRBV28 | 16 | CASATAEGLRWDIQYF
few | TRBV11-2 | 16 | CASSLFPWGGSYEQYF
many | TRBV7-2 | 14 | CASSLGGAYYGYTF
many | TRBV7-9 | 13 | CASTGFGKNIQYF
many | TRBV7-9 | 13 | CASSPRGVETQYF
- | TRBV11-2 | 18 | CASSVPGDGFSGANVLTF
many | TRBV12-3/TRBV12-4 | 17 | CASSIPGLAGVGETQYF
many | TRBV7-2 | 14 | CASSLEAGRAEQYF
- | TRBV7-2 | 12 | CASSLAGFGYTF
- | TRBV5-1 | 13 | CASTSGRDYEQYF
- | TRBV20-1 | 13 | CSAREPGATEAFF
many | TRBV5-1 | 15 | CASSWTWEGQETQYF
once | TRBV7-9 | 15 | CASSRTGDNTGELFF
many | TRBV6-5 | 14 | CASRPGHLNTEAFF
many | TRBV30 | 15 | CASSTGGAGANVLTF
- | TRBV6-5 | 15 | CASIKLGPNSYEQYF
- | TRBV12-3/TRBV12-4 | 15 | CASTPRGDSTYEQYF
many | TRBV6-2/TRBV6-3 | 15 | CASSSGLAGVETQYF
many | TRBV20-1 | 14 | CSAREGSRGQPQHF
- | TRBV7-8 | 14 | CASSSDNGNQPQHF
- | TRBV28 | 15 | CASSSMDESSYEQYF
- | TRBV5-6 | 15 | CASSLDPPRDHEQYF
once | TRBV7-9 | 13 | CASSRDSLGPQHF
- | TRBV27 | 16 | CASSRSGGLSNSPLHF
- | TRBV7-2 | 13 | CASSLAIRGEQYF
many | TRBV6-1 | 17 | CASSELRPGGVNSPLHF
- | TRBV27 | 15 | CASRNRLVGSYEQYF
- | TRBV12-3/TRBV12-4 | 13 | CASTPKGNQPQHF